Listed here are 20 T cell receptor beta chains from one sample, sequenced in a study of Ad26.COV2.S vaccination and SARS-CoV-2 variants. Documented treatment: roughly 20 received Ad26.COV2.S at low or high dose, single or two shots; 5 received placebo; per-sample allocation not given. The samples were gathered on day 63 after the first injection of vaccine or placebo. TCRdb's copy holds only in-frame clones and misses some; the assay was immunoSEQ multiplex PCR. Among about 430,000 clones listed, around nine tenths were seen once. The sample consisted of peripheral blood, taken in a trial of Ad26.COV2.S vaccine versus placebo. All receptors come from a person between 18 and 59 years old who received the Ad26.COV2.S COVID-19 vaccine or a placebo.

V gene TRBV15 combines with J gene TRBJ2-3; 7 bases fit TRBD1. CDR1 LNHNV and CDR2 YYDKDF come from the germline V gene (reference sequence). The CDR3 has 15 residues. V lost 4 bases and J lost 2; bases outside the gene matches: 6. The CDR3 DNA sequence: TGTGCCACCAGCATAGACAGGGAGTCCACAGATACGCAGTATTTT. Protein sequence: CATSIDRESTDTQYF.

The chain joins TRBV5-6 to TRBJ1-2; 7 nucleotides line up with TRBD1. J lost 6 bases, V lost 1 base, and 6 bases had no gene match. Germline CDR1 reads SGHDT; CDR2 reads YYEEEE. The CDR3 loop spans 14 amino acids. DNA for the CDR3: TGTGCCAGCAGCTTGAGGGCAGGGGGGAATGGCTACACCTTC. Its protein product is CASSLRAGGNGYTF.

V is TRBV25-1 and J is TRBJ1-1, with no clear D. The germline V gene has CDR1 MGHDK and CDR2 SYGVNS. CDR3 size: 12 residues. V dropped 8 bases and J dropped 4 bases, with 11 bases sitting between them. The CDR3 is CASGFSSTEAFF. CDR3 DNA: TGTGCCAGCGGCTTTTCCAGCACTGAAGCTTTCTTT.

The rearrangement uses TRBV19 and TRBJ1-2; maybe TRBD1 (5 bases). Trimming pared 5 bases from V and 2 bases from J, leaving 15 bases between. Germline V gene sequence: CDR1 LNHDA, CDR2 SQIVND (reference sequence). This CDR3 is built from 15 residues. The CDR3 nucleotides read TGTGCCAGTAGTCCCCTCCGGGACGGAAACTATGGCTACACCTTC. This sequence encodes CASSPLRDGNYGYTF.

The V gene is TRBV18, the J gene TRBJ2-3; possibly TRBD2 for D (5 bases). In germline, CDR1 is KGHSH, CDR2 LQKENI. V was cut by 2 bases and J by 4 bases, with 7 bases left in between. The CDR3 covers 13 residues. CDR3 coding DNA: TGTGCCAGCTCACCAGGTAGCGCAGATACGCAGTATTTT. This sequence encodes CASSPGSADTQYF.

This chain links TRBV6-5 with TRBJ2-7, with 7 bases lining up with TRBD1. V dropped 6 bases and J dropped 0; count of bases not matched to a gene: 5. Germline CDR1 is MNHEY and CDR2 is SVGAGI. The CDR3 contains 14 residues. The CDR3 here is CASRQTGSSYEQYF. CDR3 in DNA: TGTGCCAGCAGACAGACAGGGAGCTCCTACGAGCAGTACTTC.

The V gene is TRBV9, the J gene TRBJ1-2, with D perhaps matching TRBD1 (5 bases). Trimming left V 3 bases short and J 0 bases short, with 12 bases between. This CDR3 has 15 residues. Germline values: CDR1 SGDLS, CDR2 YYNGEE. The CDR3 nucleotides read TGTGCCAGCAGCGCCCGGACATCATCTAACTATGGCTACACCTTC. As protein: CASSARTSSNYGYTF.

The CDR3 region has the DNA TGTGCCAGCAGTGGTAGTTTCTACGAGCAGTACTTC. Protein: CASSGSFYEQYF. The V gene is TRBV25-1, the J gene TRBJ2-7; D is unclear. The CDR3 covers 12 residues. Germline assignment: CDR1 MGHDK and CDR2 SYGVNS. V was trimmed by 4 bases and J by 3 bases, leaving 7 bases between them.

The chain uses TRBV5-4 and TRBJ1-1; D is unresolved. CDR1 and CDR2 from the germline V gene are SGHNT and YYREEE (reference sequence). The CDR3 spans 13 residues. Trimming took 4 bases from V and 8 from J, leaving 15 bases between them. CDR3 DNA sequence: TGTGCCAGCAGCAGCGGGCCCCAAGGGGAAGCTTTCTTT. This translates into CASSSGPQGEAFF.

Regarding this clone: Other nucleotide sequences in the sample specify the same CDR3. The rearrangement links TRBV9 to TRBJ2-7; TRBD2 agrees at 12 bases. Germline V gives CDR1 SGDLS, CDR2 YYNGEE. V lost 0 bases and J lost 4; bases outside the gene matches: 2. This CDR3 has 15 residues. CDR3 in amino acids: CASSVGTSGNYEQYF. CDR3 coding DNA: TGTGCCAGCAGCGTAGGGACTAGCGGGAATTACGAGCAGTACTTC.

DNA for the CDR3: TGTGCCAGCAGATCCGGGACAGGGGTACAGTATCAGCCCCAGCATTTT. This codes for CASRSGTGVQYQPQHF. This sequence joins TRBV5-8 and TRBJ1-5, with 10 bases lining up with TRBD1. The V and J ends lost 5 bases and 5 bases, in that order; junction bases with no gene match: 10. CDR1 and CDR2 from the germline V gene are SGHTS and YDEGEE. The CDR3 extends over 16 amino acids.

The chain uses TRBV3-1 (or the pseudogene TRBV3-2) and TRBJ1-1; the match to TRBD1 covers 7 bases. V gave up 1 base and J gave up 4 bases; unmatched junction bases: 3. The CDR3 contains 14 residues. Germline CDR1 reads LGHDT; CDR2 reads YNNKEL (reference sequence). CDR3 amino acids: CASSQAAGGTEAFF. The CDR3 DNA is TGTGCCAGCAGCCAAGCAGCAGGGGGCACTGAAGCTTTCTTT.

The chain couples TRBV4-1 to TRBJ1-5, with D possibly being TRBD1 (6 bases). The germline V gene encodes CDR1 MGHRA and CDR2 YSYEKL. This CDR3 contains 15 residues. Trimming cost V 4 bases and J 4 bases, with 14 bases left between them. The CDR3 reads CASSLEGGGNQPQHF. The CDR3 DNA sequence: TGCGCCAGCAGCCTTGAAGGGGGAGGGAATCAGCCCCAGCATTTT.

V is TRBV27 and J is TRBJ2-7, with TRBD1 matching over 7 bases. Germline loops: CDR1 MNHEY, CDR2 SMNVEV (reference sequence). V shed 4 bases and J 7 bases; nucleotides not matched to a gene: 10. There are 14 residues in the CDR3. The CDR3 reads CASSSRTGSLEQYF. The DNA of the CDR3 is TGTGCCAGCAGTTCCCGGACAGGTTCCCTGGAGCAGTACTTC.

This chain connects TRBV9 to TRBJ2-3; 7 bases map to TRBD2. The trim removed 1 base at V and 4 bases at J, leaving 3 bases unmatched. Germline V gene sequence: CDR1 SGDLS, CDR2 YYNGEE. The CDR3 is 14 residues long. The CDR3 loop is CASSVLGGSDTQYF. The CDR3 bases are TGTGCCAGCAGCGTATTGGGGGGGTCAGATACGCAGTATTTT.

The genes are TRBV12-3 or TRBV12-4 and TRBJ1-5; no reliable D call. The V gene lost 7 bases and the J gene lost 5 bases, with 12 bases spanning the gap. This CDR3 is 13 amino acids long. CDR3 nucleotides: TGTGCCAGCACTCACAGTAAAGATCAGCCCCAGCATTTT. It encodes CASTHSKDQPQHF.

This clone showed up just a few times. The chain combines TRBV7-2 with TRBJ1-1; a possible D gene is TRBD1 (5 bases). This CDR3 comprises 13 residues. The germline V gene encodes CDR1 SGHTA and CDR2 FQGNSA. Trimming left V 3 bases short and J 10 bases short, with 15 bases between. The CDR3 region has the DNA TGTGCCAGCAGCTTTCCAAGGGACCTTAGAGCTTTCTTT. The encoded protein is CASSFPRDLRAFF.

This chain uses TRBV3-1 (or the pseudogene TRBV3-2) with TRBJ2-3, with TRBD2 identical over 15 bases. Germline V gene data show CDR1 as LGHDT and CDR2 as YNNKEL (reference sequence). The length of the CDR3 is 17 residues. V shed 3 bases and J 5 bases; nucleotides not matched to a gene: 6. Here the CDR3 DNA reads TGTGCCAGCAGCCACAGGACTAGCGGGAGGGCGGGAGATACGCAGTATTTT. As protein: CASSHRTSGRAGDTQYF.

The chain joins TRBV5-1 to TRBJ2-5, with TRBD2 matching over 10 bases. This CDR3 region has 15 residues. The germline V gene has CDR1 SGHRS and CDR2 YFSETQ. The trim removed 4 bases at V and 3 bases at J, leaving 6 bases unmatched. The CDR3 DNA is TGCGCCAGCAGCCAAGGACTAGCGGCAAAAGAGACCCAGTACTTC. This gives the protein CASSQGLAAKETQYF.

V is TRBV5-1 and J is TRBJ1-1; TRBD1 matches at 9 bases. Trimming removed 4 bases from V and 1 base from J; junction bases left unmatched: 5. This CDR3 is built from 15 residues. Germline values: CDR1 SGHRS, CDR2 YFSETQ. The CDR3 spells CASSPRTGENTEAFF. Here the CDR3 DNA reads TGCGCCAGCAGCCCAAGGACAGGGGAGAACACTGAAGCTTTCTTT.